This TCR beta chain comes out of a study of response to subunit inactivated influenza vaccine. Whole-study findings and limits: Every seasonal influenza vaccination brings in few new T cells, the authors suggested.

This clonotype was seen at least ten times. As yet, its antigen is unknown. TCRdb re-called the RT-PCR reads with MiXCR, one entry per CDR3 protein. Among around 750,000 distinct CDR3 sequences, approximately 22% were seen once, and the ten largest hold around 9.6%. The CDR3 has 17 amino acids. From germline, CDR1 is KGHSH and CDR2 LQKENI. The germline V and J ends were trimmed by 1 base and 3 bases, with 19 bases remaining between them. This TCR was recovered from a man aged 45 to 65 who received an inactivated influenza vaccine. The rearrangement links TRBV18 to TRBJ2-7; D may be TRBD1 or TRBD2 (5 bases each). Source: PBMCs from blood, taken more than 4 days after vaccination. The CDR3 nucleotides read TGTGCCAGCTCACCACTTCCATACGCCTTGGGGGTCTACGAGCAGTACTTC. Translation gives CASSPLPYALGVYEQYF. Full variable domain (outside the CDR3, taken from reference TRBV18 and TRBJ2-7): NAGVMQNPRHLVRRRGQEARLRCSPMKGHSHVYWYRQLPEEGLKFMVYLQKENIIDESGMPKERFSAEFPKEGPSILRIQQVVRGDSAAYFCASSPLPYALGVYEQYFGPGTRLTVT.